A selection of T cell receptor beta chains follows, all from one sample in a study of OX40 agonist ivuxolimab in advanced cancers. This table comes from immunoSEQ multiplex PCR, and its TCRdb copy is limited to in-frame clones, with some not included. The sample records around 67,000 clones, approximately 90% being singletons. The sequencing here drew on CD4+ or CD8+ T cells sorted from blood, taken in a trial of the OX40 agonist ivuxolimab. The receptors derive from an adult with an advanced solid tumor such as melanoma, head and neck, liver or kidney cancer. Both conserved end residues are part of each CDR3. Fields, in order: V gene, J gene, CDR3 protein.

V gene: TRBV5-1; J gene: TRBJ1-4; CDR3 protein: CASSLRPATNEKLFF
V gene: TRBV7-9; J gene: TRBJ2-1; CDR3 protein: CASSSGQGADNEQFF
V gene: TRBV16; J gene: TRBJ1-4; CDR3 protein: CASSQNPPGQGSKLFF
V gene: TRBV6-5; J gene: TRBJ1-3; CDR3 protein: CASSYAGLGGGDTIYF
V gene: TRBV10-1; J gene: TRBJ2-7; CDR3 protein: CASSRAVIPTYEQYF
V gene: TRBV5-8; J gene: TRBJ2-6; CDR3 protein: CASSGDIISGANVLTF
V gene: TRBV28; J gene: TRBJ2-7; CDR3 protein: CASSLAGQSSYEQYF
V gene: TRBV30; J gene: .; CDR3 protein: CAWRRGSYEQYF
V gene: TRBV18; J gene: TRBJ2-1; CDR3 protein: CASSRQNNEQFF
V gene: TRBV27; J gene: TRBJ2-3; CDR3 protein: CASSLRPSGRWADTQYF
V gene: TRBV2; J gene: TRBJ2-2; CDR3 protein: CASSMTSGRVGELFF